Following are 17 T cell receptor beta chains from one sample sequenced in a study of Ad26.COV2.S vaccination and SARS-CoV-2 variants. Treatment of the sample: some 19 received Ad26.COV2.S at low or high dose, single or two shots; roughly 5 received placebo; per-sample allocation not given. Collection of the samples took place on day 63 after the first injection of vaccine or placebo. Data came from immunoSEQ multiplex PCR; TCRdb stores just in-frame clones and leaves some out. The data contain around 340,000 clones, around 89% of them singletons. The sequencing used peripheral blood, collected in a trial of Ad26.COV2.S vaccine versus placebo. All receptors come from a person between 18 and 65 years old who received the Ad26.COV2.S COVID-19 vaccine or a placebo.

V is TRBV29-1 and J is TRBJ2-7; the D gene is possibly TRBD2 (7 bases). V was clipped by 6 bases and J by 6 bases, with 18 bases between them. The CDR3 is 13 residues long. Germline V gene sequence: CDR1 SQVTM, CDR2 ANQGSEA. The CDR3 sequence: CSVGGGRFGEQYF. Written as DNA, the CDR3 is TGCAGCGTAGGGGGGGGGCGATTCGGCGAGCAGTACTTC.

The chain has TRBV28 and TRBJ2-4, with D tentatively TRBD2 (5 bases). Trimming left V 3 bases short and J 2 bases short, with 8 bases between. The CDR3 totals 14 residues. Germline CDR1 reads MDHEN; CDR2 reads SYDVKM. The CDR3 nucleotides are TGTGCCAGCAGTTTTGGAGGTACCAAAAACATTCAGTACTTC. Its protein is CASSFGGTKNIQYF.

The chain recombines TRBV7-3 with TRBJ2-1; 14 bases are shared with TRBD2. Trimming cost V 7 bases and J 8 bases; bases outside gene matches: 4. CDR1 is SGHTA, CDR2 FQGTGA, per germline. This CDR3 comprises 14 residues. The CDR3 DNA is TGTGCCAGCACGGGGACTAGCGGGAGCTATGAGCAGTTCTTC. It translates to CASTGTSGSYEQFF.

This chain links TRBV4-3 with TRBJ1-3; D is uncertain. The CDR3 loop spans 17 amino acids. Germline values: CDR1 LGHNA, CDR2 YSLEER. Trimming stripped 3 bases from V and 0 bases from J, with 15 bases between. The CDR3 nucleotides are TGCGCCAGCAGCCATGGGATTTGGGAGGCCTCTGGAAACACCATATATTTT. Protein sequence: CASSHGIWEASGNTIYF.

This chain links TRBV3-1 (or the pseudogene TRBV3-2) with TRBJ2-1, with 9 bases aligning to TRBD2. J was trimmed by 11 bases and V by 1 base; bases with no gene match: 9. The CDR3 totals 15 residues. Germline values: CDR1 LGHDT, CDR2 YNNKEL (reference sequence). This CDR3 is CASSQVLAGDTQQFF. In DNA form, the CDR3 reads TGTGCCAGCAGCCAAGTACTAGCGGGCGACACACAGCAGTTCTTC.

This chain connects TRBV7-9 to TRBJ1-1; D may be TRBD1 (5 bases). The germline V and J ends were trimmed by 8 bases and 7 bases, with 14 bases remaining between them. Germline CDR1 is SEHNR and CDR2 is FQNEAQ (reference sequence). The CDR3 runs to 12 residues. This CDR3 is CASLNPGFEAFF. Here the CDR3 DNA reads TGTGCCAGCTTAAATCCAGGGTTTGAAGCTTTCTTT.

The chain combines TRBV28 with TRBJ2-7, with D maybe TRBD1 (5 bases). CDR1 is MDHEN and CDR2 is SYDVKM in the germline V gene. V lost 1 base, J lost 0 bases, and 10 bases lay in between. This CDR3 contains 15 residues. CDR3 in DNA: TGTGCCAGCAGTTTATTGACAGCCCTCTCCTACGAGCAGTACTTC. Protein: CASSLLTALSYEQYF.

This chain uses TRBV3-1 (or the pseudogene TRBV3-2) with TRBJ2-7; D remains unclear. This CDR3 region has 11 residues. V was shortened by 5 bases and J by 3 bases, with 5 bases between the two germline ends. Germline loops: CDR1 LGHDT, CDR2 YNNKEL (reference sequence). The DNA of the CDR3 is TGTGCCAGCAGCTCCGGCTACGAGCAGTACTTC. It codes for CASSSGYEQYF.

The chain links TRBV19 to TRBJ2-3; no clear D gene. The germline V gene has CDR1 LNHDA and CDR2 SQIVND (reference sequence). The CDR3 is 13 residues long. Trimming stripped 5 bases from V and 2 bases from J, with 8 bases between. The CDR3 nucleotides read TGTGCCAGTAGTTCTATATTCACAGATACGCAGTATTTT. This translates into CASSSIFTDTQYF. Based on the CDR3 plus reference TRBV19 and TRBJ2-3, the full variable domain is DGGITQSPKYLFRKEGQNVTLSCEQNLNHDAMYWYRQDPGQGLRLIYYSQIVNDFQKGDIAEGYSVSREKKESFPLTVTSAQKNPTAFYLCASSSIFTDTQYFGPGTRLTVL.

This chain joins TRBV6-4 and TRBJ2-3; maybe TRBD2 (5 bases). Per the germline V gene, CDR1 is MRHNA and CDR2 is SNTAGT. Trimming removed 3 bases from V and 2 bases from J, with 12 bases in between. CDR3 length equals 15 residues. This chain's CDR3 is CASSEGRGSTDTQYF. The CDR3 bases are TGTGCCAGCAGTGAGGGCCGGGGTTCCACAGATACGCAGTATTTT.

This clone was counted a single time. This CDR3 reads CASSRLRTGGFYGYTF. In nucleotides, the CDR3 is TGCGCCAGCAGCCGCTTGAGGACAGGGGGCTTCTATGGCTACACCTTC. This chain uses TRBV4-3 with TRBJ1-2; 11 positions agree with TRBD1. The CDR3 is 16 residues long. Germline CDR1 reads LGHNA; CDR2 reads YSLEER. The V and J ends lost 4 bases and 4 bases, in that order; junction bases with no gene match: 8.

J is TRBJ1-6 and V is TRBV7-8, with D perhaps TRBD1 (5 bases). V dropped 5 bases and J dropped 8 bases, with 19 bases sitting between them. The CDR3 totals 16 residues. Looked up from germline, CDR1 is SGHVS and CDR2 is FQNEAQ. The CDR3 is CASSRGASSRDSPLHF. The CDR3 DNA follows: TGTGCCAGCAGCCGAGGGGCAAGTTCGAGAGATTCACCCCTCCACTTT. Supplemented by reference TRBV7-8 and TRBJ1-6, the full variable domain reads GAGVSQSPRYKVAKRGQDVALRCDPISGHVSLFWYQQALGQGPEFLTYFQNEAQLDKSGLPSDRFFAERPEGSVSTLKIQRTQQEDSAVYLCASSRGASSRDSPLHFGNGTRLTVT.

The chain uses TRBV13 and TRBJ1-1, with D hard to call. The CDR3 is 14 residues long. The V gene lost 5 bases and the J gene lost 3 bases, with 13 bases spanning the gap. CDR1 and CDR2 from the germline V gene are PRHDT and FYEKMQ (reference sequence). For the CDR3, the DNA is TGTGCCAGCAGCCCCGTGTATGGGGACACTGAAGCTTTCTTT. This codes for CASSPVYGDTEAFF.

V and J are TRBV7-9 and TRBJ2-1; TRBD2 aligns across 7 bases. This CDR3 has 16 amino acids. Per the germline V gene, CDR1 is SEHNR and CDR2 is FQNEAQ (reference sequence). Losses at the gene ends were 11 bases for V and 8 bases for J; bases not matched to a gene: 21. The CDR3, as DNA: TGTGCCTCCTCCCCTACCCTAGCGGACCTGAGCGATGAGCAGTTCTTC. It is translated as CASSPTLADLSDEQFF.

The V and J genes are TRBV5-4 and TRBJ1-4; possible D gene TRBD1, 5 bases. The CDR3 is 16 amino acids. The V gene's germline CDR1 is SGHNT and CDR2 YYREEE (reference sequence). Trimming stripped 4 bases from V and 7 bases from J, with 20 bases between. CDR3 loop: CASSPKPGGMGEKLFF. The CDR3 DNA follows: TGTGCCAGCAGCCCTAAGCCGGGGGGAATGGGTGAAAAACTGTTTTTT.

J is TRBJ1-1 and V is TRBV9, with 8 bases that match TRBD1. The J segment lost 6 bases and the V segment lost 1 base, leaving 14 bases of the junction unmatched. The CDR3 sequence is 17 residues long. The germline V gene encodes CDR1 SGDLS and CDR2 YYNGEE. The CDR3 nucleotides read TGTGCCAGCAGCGTAACACATACACAGGGGGTAACTTCTGAAGCTTTCTTT. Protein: CASSVTHTQGVTSEAFF.

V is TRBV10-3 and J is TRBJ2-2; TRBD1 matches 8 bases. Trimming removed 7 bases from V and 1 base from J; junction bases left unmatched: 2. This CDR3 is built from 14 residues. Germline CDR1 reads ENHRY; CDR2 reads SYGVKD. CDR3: CAITDRGNTGELFF. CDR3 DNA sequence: TGTGCCATCACCGACAGGGGGAACACCGGGGAGCTGTTTTTT.